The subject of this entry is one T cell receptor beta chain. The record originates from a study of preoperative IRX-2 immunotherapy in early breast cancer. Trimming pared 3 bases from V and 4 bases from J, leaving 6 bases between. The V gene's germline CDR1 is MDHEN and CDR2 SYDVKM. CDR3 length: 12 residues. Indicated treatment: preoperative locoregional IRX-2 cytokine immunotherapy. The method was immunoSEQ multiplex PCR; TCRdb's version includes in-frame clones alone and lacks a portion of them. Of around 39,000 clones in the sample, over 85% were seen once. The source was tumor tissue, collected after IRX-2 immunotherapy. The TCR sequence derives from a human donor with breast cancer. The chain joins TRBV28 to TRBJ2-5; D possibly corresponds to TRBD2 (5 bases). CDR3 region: CASSFAGETQYF. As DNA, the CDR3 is TGTGCCAGCAGTTTCGCGGGAGAGACCCAGTACTTC.